The clone carrying this TCR beta chain was picked up a small number of times. Its antigen is unknown. TCRbeta library construction was performed incorporating unique molecular identifiers. TCRdb itself ran the PCR reads through MiXCR, one entry per CDR3 protein. The repertoire has approximately 980,000 distinct CDR3 sequences, about 26% of them found once; the top ten carry under 30%. The data originate from a study of T-cell reconstitution after alpha-beta-depleted transplantation in children. Overall study findings and caveats: Reportedly, only several hundred clones from non-depleted graft cells drove alpha-beta T-cell counts at about two months. Recipient T cells and thymic progenitors that survived gave rise to the high TCRbeta diversity observed at day 60 in some patients. Hyperexpanded clones declined; after one year, newly produced T cells mostly supplied diversity.

The CDR3 consists of 16 residues. V lost 0 bases and J lost 9; bases outside the gene matches: 7. Germline V gene lookup returns CDR1 SGHDT and CDR2 YYEEEE. The source is a boy younger than two who had a stem cell transplant for SCID, so the T cells may come from the graft donor. The sample here was PBMCs, mostly from graft donor cells, taken 360 days after TCRalphabeta/CD19-depleted stem cell transplant. The chain carries TRBV5-6 and TRBJ2-1, with TRBD1 identical over 12 bases. CDR3 protein: CASSLAGTGGRGEQFF. The DNA of the CDR3 is TGTGCCAGCAGCTTGGCCGGGACAGGGGGCAGAGGTGAGCAGTTCTTC.